A single T cell receptor (beta chain) is shown here with its context. V dropped 1 base and J dropped 2; count of bases not matched to a gene: 6. The CDR3 totals 17 residues. The germline V gene encodes CDR1 LGHDT and CDR2 YNNKEL (reference sequence). Profiled with immunoSEQ multiplex PCR; TCRdb holds only in-frame clones, not every one. Of approximately 330,000 clones listed, roughly 90% are singletons. The data were taken from a study of blood T cell repertoires in COVID-19. The specimen was peripheral blood. This clonotype originated in a woman aged 50 to 60 with active or convalescent COVID-19. The chain links TRBV3-1 (or the pseudogene TRBV3-2) to TRBJ2-1; TRBD2 aligns across 9 bases. Here the CDR3 DNA reads TGTGCCAGCAGCCAAGGGAGCGGGGGGCCCACCTACAATGAGCAGTTCTTC. Translation gives CASSQGSGGPTYNEQFF.